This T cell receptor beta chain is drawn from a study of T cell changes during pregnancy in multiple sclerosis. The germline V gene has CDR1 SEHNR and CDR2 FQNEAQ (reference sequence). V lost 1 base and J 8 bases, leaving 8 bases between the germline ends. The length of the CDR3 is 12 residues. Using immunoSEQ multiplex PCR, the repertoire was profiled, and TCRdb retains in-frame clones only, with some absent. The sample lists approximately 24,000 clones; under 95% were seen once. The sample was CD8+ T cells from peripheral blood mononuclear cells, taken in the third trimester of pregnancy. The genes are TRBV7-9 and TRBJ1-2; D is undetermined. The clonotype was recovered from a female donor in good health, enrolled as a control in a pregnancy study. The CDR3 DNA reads TGTGCCAGCAGCTTAGATATCAGGGGCTACACCTTC. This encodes CASSLDIRGYTF.